The rows below give T cell receptor beta chains drawn from one sample of a study of human T cells and chemical hapten exposure. TCRdb reanalysed the RACE reads using MiXCR and keeps one entry per CDR3 protein. Of around 200,000 distinct CDR3 sequences listed, more than 20% were seen once; the top ten hold 2% to 2.5%. The sample in question was whole blood, obtained in connection with sensitization to the hapten diphenylcyclopropenone (DPC). Receptors originate from a woman in her forties with alopecia areata. Some clones in this sample may be carry-over from other donors' samples. Both conserved end residues are part of each CDR3. A D gene is named only where the DNA matches it firmly. Size is stated for part of the rows, as once, few or many counts, or as a class when the clone is expanded.

d_call,v_call,clone_size,j_call,cdr3_aa,cdr3_nt
-,TRBV29-1,few,TRBJ2-7,CSADGVLHEQYF,TGCAGCGCGGACGGAGTATTACACGAGCAGTACTTC
-,TRBV10-2,-,TRBJ1-1,CASRDPGAGAFF,TGCGCCAGCAGGGACCCGGGGGCAGGGGCTTTCTTT
TRBD1,TRBV12-3/TRBV12-4,-,TRBJ1-1,CASSLTGQTEAFF,TGTGCCAGCAGTTTGACAGGGCAGACTGAAGCTTTCTTT
-,TRBV20-1,few,TRBJ2-3,CSARDFRELTDTQYF,TGCAGTGCTAGAGATTTTAGGGAACTAACGGATACGCAGTATTTT
-,TRBV20-1,-,TRBJ1-6,CSASPHRNSPLHF,TGCAGTGCCAGTCCGCACAGGAATTCACCCCTCCACTTT
-,TRBV20-1,few,TRBJ2-1,CSAPVSNEQFF,TGCAGTGCTCCCGTCAGCAATGAGCAGTTCTTC
-,TRBV4-1,-,TRBJ1-2,CASSHPKAQFYGYTF,TGCGCCAGCAGCCACCCGAAGGCGCAGTTCTATGGCTACACCTTC
TRBD2,TRBV20-1,-,TRBJ2-3,CSAILLAGVPDTQYF,TGCAGTGCTATCCTACTAGCGGGAGTCCCAGATACGCAGTATTTT
-,TRBV28,many,TRBJ2-7,CASSRDRQYF,TGTGCCAGCAGCCGGGACCGTCAGTACTTC
TRBD1,TRBV12-3/TRBV12-4,-,TRBJ2-2,CASSPGTGYAGELFF,TGTGCCAGCAGTCCGGGGACAGGCTACGCCGGGGAGCTGTTTTTT
-,TRBV29-1,many,TRBJ2-7,CSVSTGANEQYF,TGCAGCGTCTCGACCGGAGCTAACGAGCAGTACTTC